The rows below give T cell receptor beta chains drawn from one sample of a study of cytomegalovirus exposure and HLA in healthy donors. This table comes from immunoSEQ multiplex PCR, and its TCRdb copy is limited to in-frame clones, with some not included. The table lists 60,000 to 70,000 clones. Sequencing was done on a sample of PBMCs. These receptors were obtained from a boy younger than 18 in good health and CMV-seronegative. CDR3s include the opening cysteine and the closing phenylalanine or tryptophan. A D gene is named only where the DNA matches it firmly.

TGTGCCAGTAGTCTGGGACAGGGAAGTAATCAGCCCCAGCATTTT,CASSLGQGSNQPQHF,TRBJ1-5,TRBV19,TRBD1
TGTGCCAGTAGCAACCCCGCCCTGACAGGGGGCTATGGCACTGAAGCTTTCTTT,CASSNPALTGGYGTEAFF,TRBJ1-1,TRBV19,TRBD1
TGTGCCAGCAGCCGGACAGGGGAAGAAAAACTGTTTTTT,CASSRTGEEKLFF,TRBJ1-4,TRBV7-2,TRBD1
TGTGCCAGCAGCTTCGGGACAGGGCGTATCACAGATACGCAGTATTTT,CASSFGTGRITDTQYF,TRBJ2-3,TRBV11-2,TRBD1
TGTGCCAGCAGGCGCCGGGACAGGGGTTACGAGCAGTACTTC,CASRRRDRGYEQYF,TRBJ2-7,TRBV6-7,TRBD1
TGTGCCAGCAGCCCACGTGGCGGGAGATCGGATGAGCAGTTCTTC,CASSPRGGRSDEQFF,TRBJ2-1,TRBV11-1,TRBD2
TGTGCCAGCAGCTTGGGGCGGGGGGGATACAATGAGCAGTTCTTC,CASSLGRGGYNEQFF,TRBJ2-1,TRBV5-5,TRBD2
TGTGCCAGCAAAGGACAGGGGTATGGCTACACCTTC,CASKGQGYGYTF,TRBJ1-2,TRBV2,TRBD1
TGTGCAAGTCGCTTAGCAGCCGAGACTAGCGGACCCCCTAGCACAGATACGCAGTATTTT,CASRLAAETSGPPSTDTQYF,TRBJ2-3,TRBV12-2,-
TGTGCCAGCAGCTCTGAGCCTTTTGAGTATTTT,CASSSEPFEYF,TRBJ2-3,TRBV7-9,-
TGTGCCAGCAGTTGGGGGGGTATTACCGGGGAGACCCAGTACTTC,CASSWGGITGETQYF,TRBJ2-5,TRBV25-1,TRBD2
TGTGCCAGCAGCCTAACCACAGGGTCTCTTAACTATGGCTACACCTTC,CASSLTTGSLNYGYTF,TRBJ1-2,TRBV9,-
TGCAGCGTTGAAGGGGGGGCTAGCGGGAGTTTAAATGAGCAGTTCTTC,CSVEGGASGSLNEQFF,TRBJ2-1,TRBV29-1,TRBD2
TGCGCCAGCGCCTCCCAGGGGCCGAACACTGAAGCTTTCTTT,CASASQGPNTEAFF,TRBJ1-1,TRBV5-1,-
TGTGCCAGTAGTATGGGACCCCTACAGGGCCCCAACACTGAAGCTTTCTTT,CASSMGPLQGPNTEAFF,TRBJ1-1,TRBV19,-
TGTGCCAGCAGCCAAGAATTTAACAGCAACTATGGCTACACCTTC,CASSQEFNSNYGYTF,TRBJ1-2,TRBV4-2,-
TGTGCCAGCAGCTTAAGGGGCAGAAATGAAGCTTTCTTT,CASSLRGRNEAFF,TRBJ1-1,TRBV7-9,-
TGTGCCAGCAGCTCCCTCGAGCGGGGTGACCCCTACGAGCAGTACTTC,CASSSLERGDPYEQYF,TRBJ2-7,TRBV5-4,TRBD2
TGTGCCAGTAGTGAGAGCGGGGCCTACACCGGGGAGCTGTTTTTT,CASSESGAYTGELFF,TRBJ2-2,TRBV19,TRBD2
TGCGCCAGCAGCCTAGACAGCTCCTATAACTATGGCTACACCTTC,CASSLDSSYNYGYTF,TRBJ1-2,TRBV5-1,-
TGTGCCAGCAGTGAGGAGGCCAGCTCCTACAATGAGCAGTTCTTC,CASSEEASSYNEQFF,TRBJ2-1,TRBV6-4,-
TGTGCCAGCAGCTTTGGGCGGGGCGGGAGGAGGTTCGAGCAGTACTTC,CASSFGRGGRRFEQYF,TRBJ2-7,TRBV5-4,TRBD2
TGTGCCTGGAGTGTACAAGGAGGCAGTGAAAAACTGTTTTTT,CAWSVQGGSEKLFF,TRBJ1-4,TRBV30,-
TGTGCCAGCAGCCAAGAAATAGCTGGAAACACCATATATTTT,CASSQEIAGNTIYF,TRBJ1-3,TRBV4-2,-
TGTGCCAGCAGGGAGACAGGGGTTAATGAAAAACTGTTTTTT,CASRETGVNEKLFF,TRBJ1-4,TRBV6-1,TRBD1
TGTGCCAGCACAAGTGGAGAGCGGGGCTTCACAGATACGCAGTATTTT,CASTSGERGFTDTQYF,TRBJ2-3,TRBV27,TRBD2
TGTGCCAGCAGCCCCAGGGACAGTTCCTACGAGCAGTACTTC,CASSPRDSSYEQYF,TRBJ2-7,TRBV9,TRBD1
TGTGCCATCAGTGAGTCGGGAGACAGGGGTTACTCTGGGGCCAACGTCCTGACTTTC,CAISESGDRGYSGANVLTF,TRBJ2-6,TRBV10-3,TRBD1
TGTGCCAGCAGCTTAAACGGACAGTTCCCTTATATTCAGTTCTTC,CASSLNGQFPYIQFF,TRBJ2-1,TRBV7-6,-
TGTGCCAGCAGCTTGGGGATACTAGCTAACTATGGCTACACCTTC,CASSLGILANYGYTF,TRBJ1-2,TRBV5-8,-
TGCAGCGCTATAGGGGGTAGCACTGAAGCTTTCTTT,CSAIGGSTEAFF,TRBJ1-1,TRBV29-1,-
TGTGCCAGCAGCGACCAGGGATTATCCTACAATGAGCAGTTCTTC,CASSDQGLSYNEQFF,TRBJ2-1,TRBV9,-
TGTGCCAGCAGCTACTACCCCGGGACAGGGATTGAAGCTTTCTTT,CASSYYPGTGIEAFF,TRBJ1-1,TRBV5-8,TRBD1
TGTGCCAGCAGCTGGGGGACTAGCGGGAGAACGCAGCAAGTCCTGACTTTC,CASSWGTSGRTQQVLTF,TRBJ2-6,TRBV5-4,TRBD2
TGTGCCAGCAGTGAACTATTCCGCGAGGTAGACTATGGCTACACCTTC,CASSELFREVDYGYTF,TRBJ1-2,TRBV2,-
TGTGCCAGCAGTTCGTCAGACTCCTACGAGCAGTACTTC,CASSSSDSYEQYF,TRBJ2-7,TRBV6-6,-
TGTGCCAGCAGTTCCTCGTCCCTAGGCACAATACAGTTCTTC,CASSSSSLGTIQFF,TRBJ2-1,TRBV27,-
TGTGCCAGTAGTATTACCGGGATCGGGGGGGAGCTGTTTTTT,CASSITGIGGELFF,TRBJ2-2,TRBV19,-
TGTGCCAGCAGCCTAGCGGGAGAAAGCACAGATACGCAGTATTTT,CASSLAGESTDTQYF,TRBJ2-3,TRBV11-3,TRBD2
TGTGCTAGTGGTGCCCGGGGAGAGACCCAGTACTTC,CASGARGETQYF,TRBJ2-5,TRBV12-5,-
TGTGCCAGTAGTATCGGGACAGGGAACTACGAGCAGTACTTC,CASSIGTGNYEQYF,TRBJ2-7,TRBV19,TRBD1
TGTGCCAGCAGCTACACCGGGGAGCTGTTTTTT,CASSYTGELFF,TRBJ2-2,TRBV25-1,-
TGTGCCAGCTCACCGGGACATTCGCCGTCAGATACGCAGTATTTT,CASSPGHSPSDTQYF,TRBJ2-3,TRBV18,-
TGTGCCAGCAGTGAAGGTCGGCAGGGCAACACTGAAGCTTTCTTT,CASSEGRQGNTEAFF,TRBJ1-1,TRBV2,-
TGCGCCAGCAGCTTCTCGCGCCTCACTGAAGCTTTCTTT,CASSFSRLTEAFF,TRBJ1-1,TRBV5-1,-
TGTGCCAGCAGCTGCGATGAGCAGTTCTTC,CASSCDEQFF,TRBJ2-1,TRBV7-3,-
TGTGCCAGCCTTCCGGGGTATGGCTACACCTTC,CASLPGYGYTF,TRBJ1-2,TRBV28,-
TGTGCCACCAGCACAAAAGGGACAGTCGGAGCCGGGGAGCTGTTTTTT,CATSTKGTVGAGELFF,TRBJ2-2,TRBV15,TRBD1
TGTGCCAGCAGTTACAAACTAGCGGGAGGGTATGAGCAGTTCTTC,CASSYKLAGGYEQFF,TRBJ2-1,TRBV6-5,TRBD2
TGTGCCAGCAGCTTATCTAGCGGCACAGATACGCAGTATTTT,CASSLSSGTDTQYF,TRBJ2-3,TRBV7-3,-
TGTGCCAGCAGCTCCTCCTCGAGGGGCACAGATACGCAGTATTTT,CASSSSSRGTDTQYF,TRBJ2-3,TRBV7-3,-
TGTGCCAGCAGCGTCTCAGCGGGAGCGGATGAGCAGTTCTTC,CASSVSAGADEQFF,TRBJ2-1,TRBV9,TRBD2
TGCGCCAGCAGCCACGGTCAGACAGGGGCTACGGAGACCCAGTACTTC,CASSHGQTGATETQYF,TRBJ2-5,TRBV5-1,TRBD1
TGTGCCAGCGCTCCCGGGACTGCAAACGAGCAGTACTTC,CASAPGTANEQYF,TRBJ2-7,TRBV27,-